Listed below are T cell receptor beta chains from one sample, sequenced in a study of T cells in Graves' hyperthyroidism and ophthalmopathy. A single record per CDR3 protein comes from TCRdb applying MiXCR to the multiplex PCR reads. This repertoire shows almost 250,000 distinct CDR3 sequences, approximately 23% found once; its top ten account for around 40%. The sequenced sample was blood. Receptors were obtained from a middle-aged woman with Graves' ophthalmopathy. Each CDR3 is given with its conserved first and last residue. The D gene is left open where the match is weak. Clone sizes are given selectively: once, few, many, or a class where the clone is expanded.

>TRBJ1-2|TRBD1|TRBV12-3/TRBV12-4|few
TGTGCCAGCAGATACTCGACAGGGGGGATCGGCTACACCTTC
CASRYSTGGIGYTF
>TRBJ2-2|-|TRBV3-1|many
TGTGCCAGCAGCCATAGTCCTAGAACCGGGGAGCTGTTTTTT
CASSHSPRTGELFF
>TRBJ2-7|TRBD1|TRBV28|many
TGTGCCATAAAGAGTAACCGGGACAGGGGGCGAAGGCAGTACTTC
CAIKSNRDRGRRQYF
>TRBJ1-5|-|TRBV6-1|many
TGTGCCAGCCGGGAGAGGGAGCAGCCCCAGCATTTT
CASREREQPQHF
>TRBJ2-5|-|TRBV24-1|many
TGTGCCACCAGCCCCAGGACCGAATCCCAAGAGACCCAGTACTTC
CATSPRTESQETQYF
>TRBJ1-1|-|TRBV28|many
TGTGCCAGCAGTTACGGCACTCTCATGAACACTGAAGCTTTCTTT
CASSYGTLMNTEAFF
>TRBJ2-5|TRBD2|TRBV20-1|-
TGCAGTGCCACCTTGGCTAGCGGAACTCAAGAGACCCAGTACTTC
CSATLASGTQETQYF
>TRBJ2-2|-|TRBV3-1|many
TGTGCCAGCAGCCAACACGGACAGAACACCGGGGAGCTGTTTTTT
CASSQHGQNTGELFF
>TRBJ2-5|-|TRBV19|few
TGTGCCAGTAGTAAAGGGGCAGGGATGGAGACCCAGTACTTC
CASSKGAGMETQYF
>TRBJ1-1|TRBD1|TRBV28|-
TGTGCCAGCAGTCCATGGACAGGGGGCGAATATGAAGCTTTCTTT
CASSPWTGGEYEAFF
>TRBJ2-2|-|TRBV2|many
TGTGCCAGCAGTGAAGTGGCCACTCTTGGGGAGCTGTTTTTT
CASSEVATLGELFF
>TRBJ1-2|TRBD1|TRBV4-1|many
TGCGCCAGCAGCCAAGAAGGGACAGCTAACTATGGCTACACCTTC
CASSQEGTANYGYTF
>TRBJ2-7|-|TRBV20-1|many
TGCAGTGCTATTAGTGGGAACGAGCAGTACTTC
CSAISGNEQYF
>TRBJ2-7|-|TRBV6-5|many
TGTGCCAGCAGTAGCCGGGACTCGGGCGAGCAGTACTTC
CASSSRDSGEQYF
>TRBJ2-5|-|TRBV7-6|many
TGTGCCAGCAGCCTCGGGACGGTCCAAGAGACCCAGTACTTC
CASSLGTVQETQYF
>TRBJ2-5|TRBD2|TRBV15|many
TGTGCCACCAGCAATCCTAGCGGCCAAGAGACCCAGTACTTC
CATSNPSGQETQYF
>TRBJ2-7|-|TRBV28|-
TGTGCCAGCAGTTTACGGTACAGCTACGAGCAGTACTTC
CASSLRYSYEQYF
>TRBJ2-7|TRBD1|TRBV30|many
TGTGCCTGGAGTGGGACAGGGGGGCCCGAGCAGTACTTC
CAWSGTGGPEQYF
>TRBJ1-3|-|TRBV12-3/TRBV12-4|many
TGTGCCAGCAGTCCTCAAGGGGGAAGCTCTGGAAACACCATATATTTT
CASSPQGGSSGNTIYF
>TRBJ1-6|-|TRBV11-1|many
TGTGCCAGCAGCCAACACTTGACAGGAGGGGATTCACCCCTCCACTTT
CASSQHLTGGDSPLHF
>TRBJ1-3|-|TRBV28|many
TGTGCCAGCAGTTCGAGCTTCTTCTCTGGAAACACCATATATTTT
CASSSSFFSGNTIYF
>TRBJ2-2|-|TRBV10-3|many
TGTGCCATCAGCTTAACAGGATCCGGCGGGACCGGGGAGCTGTTTTTT
CAISLTGSGGTGELFF
>TRBJ2-7|TRBD1|TRBV6-5|many
TGTGCCAGCAGAAAAGGGACAGAGACCCCGCAGTACTTC
CASRKGTETPQYF
>TRBJ1-1|-|TRBV12-3/TRBV12-4|many
TGTGCCAGCAGTTTGGAGGGGCTGGCTGAAGCTTTCTTT
CASSLEGLAEAFF
>TRBJ2-7|-|TRBV6-2/TRBV6-3|once
TGTGCCAGCAGGCCTATCTCTAGCGTCGACGAGCAGTACTTC
CASRPISSVDEQYF
>TRBJ1-2|-|TRBV20-1|many
TGCAGTGCTAGTTTAGACGGAGGATCAGGTGGCTACACCTTC
CSASLDGGSGGYTF
>TRBJ2-2|-|TRBV6-1|-
TGTGCCAGTTTTTTCGCGAGGACCGGGGAGCTGTTTTTT
CASFFARTGELFF
>TRBJ2-4|-|TRBV18|-
TGTGCCAGCTCACGACGACAGGACCCGAAAAACATTCAGTACTTC
CASSRRQDPKNIQYF
>TRBJ2-6|-|TRBV2|many
TGTGCCAGCAGGCAGGGTGTTGGGGCCAACGTCCTGACTTTC
CASRQGVGANVLTF
>TRBJ1-5|-|TRBV30|many
TGTGCCTGGAGTACAGGGAACAATCAGCCCCAGCATTTT
CAWSTGNNQPQHF
>TRBJ1-2|-|TRBV28|-
TGTGCCAGCAGTTTAAGGACGTGGGGCTACACCTTC
CASSLRTWGYTF
>TRBJ2-5|-|TRBV6-1|many
TGTGCCAGCAGCAGGGATCAAGAGACCCAGTACTTC
CASSRDQETQYF
>TRBJ2-5|-|TRBV5-1|-
TGCGCCAGCGGGGACGAGCAAGAGACCCAGTACTTC
CASGDEQETQYF
>TRBJ1-1|-|TRBV27|many
TGTGCCAGCAGTTTAAATGCCGGGGGGACTGAAGCTTTCTTT
CASSLNAGGTEAFF
>TRBJ2-2|-|TRBV29-1|many
TGCAGCGTTGAGGGGAGCTTAACCGGGGAGCTGTTTTTT
CSVEGSLTGELFF
>TRBJ2-7|TRBD2|TRBV29-1|many
TGCAGCGCTTCTGGACTAGCGAGCGAGCAGTACTTC
CSASGLASEQYF
>TRBJ2-7|-|TRBV6-1|many
TGTGCCAGCAGTGAAGCTGGCTATAACTTTTACGAGCAGTACTTC
CASSEAGYNFYEQYF
>TRBJ1-5|-|TRBV19|many
TGTGCCAGCCTATCTCAATATAGCAATCAGCCCCAGCATTTT
CASLSQYSNQPQHF
>TRBJ1-5|-|TRBV20-1|many
TGCAGTGCTAACGACAGAAATCAGCCCCAGCATTTT
CSANDRNQPQHF
>TRBJ2-7|TRBD2|TRBV6-1|-
TGTGCCAGCAGCGAAAAGCGGGAGTGGTCAATCGAGCAGTACTTC
CASSEKREWSIEQYF
>TRBJ2-5|-|TRBV4-3|-
TGCGCCAGCACTGGGGAGACCCAGTACTTC
CASTGETQYF
>TRBJ1-5|-|TRBV15|many
TGTGCCACCAGCATGGAGGGTTGGAATCAGCCCCAGCATTTT
CATSMEGWNQPQHF
>TRBJ2-7|-|TRBV6-4|many
TGTGCCAGCAGTCTGACCTCCCTCGGGCAGGGCAGAGCCTACGAGCAGTACTTC
CASSLTSLGQGRAYEQYF
>TRBJ2-7|-|TRBV28|many
TGTGCCAGCAGTTCGACAGGCTACGAGCAGTACTTC
CASSSTGYEQYF
>TRBJ2-3|TRBD2|TRBV30|few
TGTGCCTGGAGTCCGGGACTAGGGGATACGCAGTATTTT
CAWSPGLGDTQYF
>TRBJ1-1|TRBD1|TRBV28|many
TGTGCCAGCAGTTTAGAGGACAGGGCGAACACTGAAGCTTTCTTT
CASSLEDRANTEAFF
>TRBJ1-5|TRBD1|TRBV19|many
TGTGCCAGTGGGGGACAGAGCAATCAGCCCCAGCATTTT
CASGGQSNQPQHF
>TRBJ2-2|-|TRBV24-1|many
TGTGCCACCAGTGGGCACGGGGTGGGAAGCTACGAGCTGTTTTTT
CATSGHGVGSYELFF
>TRBJ2-7|-|TRBV28|many
TGTGCCAGCACCAATAGGGAGTACGAGCAGTACTTC
CASTNREYEQYF
>TRBJ2-5|TRBD2|TRBV12-3/TRBV12-4|many
TGTGCCAGCAGTTTAGAAACGACTAGCGGGAGAATCGAGACCCAGTACTTC
CASSLETTSGRIETQYF
>TRBJ1-5|-|TRBV30|many
TGTGCCTCCAGACGGGGTAAGCAGCCCCAGCATTTT
CASRRGKQPQHF
>TRBJ2-7|-|TRBV20-1|many
TGCAGTGCTCCTCATAGCGCTACCCTCTACGAGCAGTACTTC
CSAPHSATLYEQYF
>TRBJ1-6|-|TRBV20-1|many
TGCAGTGCCCACACAAGGGAGGGCTCCTATAATTCACCCCTCCACTTT
CSAHTREGSYNSPLHF
>TRBJ1-1|-|TRBV6-1|-
TGTGCCAGCACGCGTCCCGGGACTGAAGCTTTCTTT
CASTRPGTEAFF
>TRBJ2-1|-|TRBV6-4|many
TGTGCCAGCAGTATCAGGACGGACAATGAGCAGTTCTTC
CASSIRTDNEQFF
>TRBJ1-1|TRBD1|TRBV11-2|many
TGTGCCAGCAGCATCACCGGGACAGGGGCCACTGAAGCTTTCTTT
CASSITGTGATEAFF